These 30 T cell receptor beta chains came from one sample sequenced in a study of molecular identifiers for immune sequencing clone quantification. A single record per CDR3 protein comes from TCRdb applying MiXCR to the PCR reads. The data show 300,000 to 400,000 distinct CDR3 sequences, with 20% to 25% seen just once and roughly 0.8% held by the top ten. The material sequenced was naive CD8+ T cells from blood, with Jurkat cell RNA spiked in. Specified subset: FACS-sorted CD8+CD4-CCR7+CD45RA+ naive T cells. Receptors originate from a human donor in good health. Some libraries in this study had Jurkat cell RNA spiked in.

The chain carries TRBV7-9 and TRBJ2-7, with D perhaps TRBD1 (7 bases). Trimming removed 2 bases from V and 5 bases from J, with 13 bases in between. CDR1 is SEHNR, CDR2 FQNEAQ, per germline (reference sequence). The CDR3 consists of 14 residues. CDR3 region: CASSLLGGGDEQYF. The CDR3, as DNA: TGTGCCAGCAGCTTATTAGGGGGCGGGGACGAGCAGTACTTC.

This clonotype was seen ten or more times. The chain is built from TRBV27 and TRBJ1-5, with unresolved D. The CDR3 contains 13 residues. Trimming shortened V by 7 bases and J by 0 bases, and 7 bases separated the two germline ends. The germline V gene has CDR1 MNHEY and CDR2 SMNVEV (reference sequence). The CDR3 sequence is CASTTGSNQPQHF. The CDR3 DNA reads TGTGCCAGCACTACCGGTAGCAATCAGCCCCAGCATTTT.

This clonotype has just one count. A much larger clonotype is one base distant, so this may be a read error. The chain carries TRBV5-1 and TRBJ1-5; D unclear. The germline CDR1 and CDR2 sequences are SGHRS and YFSETQ. CDR3 length: 15 residues. CDR3 protein: CAGSPSGGGNQPQHF. CDR3 DNA sequence: TGCGCCGGCAGCCCGAGTGGAGGCGGAAATCAGCCCCAGCATTTT.

This clonotype was observed many times. CDR3 sequence: CASSYSPVGEQFF. CDR3 sequence (DNA): TGTGCCAGCAGTTACTCCCCGGTAGGGGAGCAGTTCTTC. The gene calls are TRBV6-5 and TRBJ2-1; no firm D call. The V and J ends lost 0 bases and 10 bases respectively, with 10 bases between them. CDR1 MNHEY and CDR2 SVGAGI come from the germline V gene. The CDR3 length is 13 residues.

This clonotype was seen only a few times. The rearrangement uses TRBV11-2 and TRBJ1-4; a possible D gene is TRBD1 (5 bases). Germline V gives CDR1 SGHAT, CDR2 FQNNGV. The CDR3 runs 17 residues. V gave up 2 bases and J gave up 9 bases, with 22 bases separating them. CDR3 sequence (DNA): TGTGCCAGCAGCTTACCGGGCGGAGGGGAGGTATTGAAAAAACTGTTTTTT. Its translation is CASSLPGGGEVLKKLFF.

This clonotype was seen repeatedly, ten times or more. The CDR3 nucleotides are TGTGCCAGTAGTATTTCAGGGACCCAGTACTTC. Translation gives CASSISGTQYF. The chain employs TRBV19 and TRBJ2-5; D gene unclear. From germline, CDR1 is LNHDA and CDR2 SQIVND (reference sequence). This CDR3 is built from 11 residues. The germline V and J ends were trimmed by 3 bases and 7 bases, with 6 bases remaining between them.

About this clonotype itself: A much larger clonotype is one base distant, so this may be a read error. The chain combines TRBV4-3 with TRBJ2-1; tentative D call: TRBD1 (5 bases). Germline-derived CDR1 and CDR2 are LGHNA and YSLEER. This CDR3 is built from 16 residues. The CDR3 loop reads CASSQDSRAYYNEQSF. The CDR3 DNA reads as TGCGCCAGCAGCCAAGATAGCAGGGCTTACTACAATGAGCAGTCCTTC.

V and J are TRBV19 and TRBJ2-1, with 10 bases lining up with TRBD1. Trimming cost V 5 bases and J 9 bases; bases outside gene matches: 7. The CDR3 consists of 14 residues. Germline V gives CDR1 LNHDA, CDR2 SQIVND (reference sequence). CDR3 nucleotide sequence: TGTGCCAGTAGTGACCGGGACAGGGGTGTTGAGCAGTTCTTC. It is translated as CASSDRDRGVEQFF.

The gene calls are TRBV7-9 and TRBJ1-1, with TRBD1 matching 10 bases. The CDR3 length is 16 residues. V gave up 8 bases and J gave up 2 bases; unmatched junction bases: 11. In germline, CDR1 is SEHNR, CDR2 FQNEAQ (reference sequence). The CDR3 nucleotides are TGTGCCAGCCAGTCGTTTGACAGGGGGCTTAACACTGAAGCTTTCTTT. Its translation is CASQSFDRGLNTEAFF. Full variable domain (outside the CDR3, taken from reference TRBV7-9 and TRBJ1-1): DTGVSQNPRHKITKRGQNVTFRCDPISEHNRLYWYRQTLGQGPEFLTYFQNEAQLEKSRLLSDRFSAERPKGSFSTLEIQRTEQGDSAMYLCASQSFDRGLNTEAFFGQGTRLTVV.

This clonotype was recorded at least ten times. This chain links TRBV7-9 with TRBJ1-3; D unresolved. The CDR3 contains 15 residues. V was clipped by 3 bases and J by 0 bases, with 9 bases between them. Germline V gene lookup returns CDR1 SEHNR and CDR2 FQNEAQ (reference sequence). This CDR3 reads CASSFMGSSGNTIYF. The DNA of the CDR3 is TGTGCCAGCAGCTTTATGGGAAGCTCTGGAAACACCATATATTTT.

In its sample, this clonotype was seen many times. V and J are TRBV27 and TRBJ1-2, with 9 bases identical to TRBD1. CDR1 and CDR2 from the germline V gene are MNHEY and SMNVEV (reference sequence). This CDR3 spans 16 amino acids. V lost 3 bases to trimming and J lost 4 bases; unmatched junction nucleotides: 9. CDR3 sequence (DNA): TGTGCCAGCAGTTTGGACGGGACAGGGCTGGGCTATGGCTACACCTTC. Amino acids: CASSLDGTGLGYGYTF.

In this sample, this clonotype turned up many times. V and J are TRBV20-1 and TRBJ2-7, with TRBD2 as a possible D gene (5 bases). Germline V lookup: CDR1 DFQATT, CDR2 SNEGSKA (reference sequence). The CDR3 consists of 13 residues. V was trimmed by 0 bases and J by 3 bases, leaving 9 bases between them. CDR3 DNA: TGCAGTGCTAGAGATCGGACTTTCTACGAGCAGTACTTC. Protein product: CSARDRTFYEQYF.

This clonotype showed up many times. V gene TRBV7-9 combines with J gene TRBJ1-1; perhaps TRBD1 as D (5 bases). Germline V gives CDR1 SEHNR, CDR2 FQNEAQ (reference sequence). The CDR3 has 13 amino acids. Trimming removed 1 base from V and 7 bases from J, with 10 bases in between. CDR3 nucleotides: TGTGCCAGCAGCTTAGACGGGGGAGGTGAAGCTTTCTTT. Amino acid sequence: CASSLDGGGEAFF.

On this clonotype itself: This may be a read error: a much more frequent sequence differs by one nucleotide. The CDR3 protein is CASSLRTGGVCEQYF. In DNA, the CDR3 is TGCGCCAGCAGCCTTAGGACAGGGGGAGTCTGCGAGCAGTACTTC. The rearrangement joins TRBV4-3 to TRBJ2-7; TRBD1 aligns across 10 bases. This CDR3 contains 15 residues. Germline V gene data show CDR1 as LGHNA and CDR2 as YSLEER. V lost 4 bases, J lost 6 bases, and 9 bases stayed unmatched.

There are many counts of this clonotype. The CDR3 region has the DNA TGTGCCAGCAGTTACGACTGGCGGGAGGGGTACAATGAGCAGTTCTTC. Translation: CASSYDWREGYNEQFF. V is TRBV6-6 and J is TRBJ2-1, with 9 bases identical to TRBD2. The CDR3 has 16 amino acids. V lost 2 bases and J lost 4; bases outside the gene matches: 6. Germline V gene sequence: CDR1 MNHNY, CDR2 SVGAGI (reference sequence).

This clonotype was picked up many times. The chain combines TRBV12-3 or TRBV12-4 with TRBJ2-4, with 7 bases fitting TRBD2. CDR3 length equals 17 residues. V gave up 6 bases and J gave up 0 bases; unmatched junction bases: 11. The CDR3 DNA reads as TGTGCCAGCAGCCCGTCGAGCGGGGCCCTAGCCAAAAACATTCAGTACTTC. This translates into CASSPSSGALAKNIQYF.

This clonotype was observed at least ten times. The chain links TRBV4-3 to TRBJ2-7; TRBD2 matches 11 bases. The CDR3 has 15 amino acids. CDR1 and CDR2 from the germline V gene are LGHNA and YSLEER. With V trimmed by 0 bases and J by 4 bases, 2 bases remained unmatched. CDR3 nucleotides: TGCGCCAGCAGCCAAGATACTAGCGGGAGTTACGAGCAGTACTTC. This sequence encodes CASSQDTSGSYEQYF.

Remarks on this clonotype: Germline is not matched at one junction end, which may reflect a read error. The rearrangement links TRBV4-3 to TRBJ1-4, with D tentatively TRBD1 (6 bases). This CDR3 is 16 amino acids long. Germline loops: CDR1 LGHNA, CDR2 YSLEER. The CDR3 is CASSQDRGAQGEKPFF. The CDR3 region has the DNA TGCGCCAGCAGCCAAGATCGGGGGGCGCAGGGTGAAAAACCGTTTTTT.

As for this clonotype: This may arise from a read error, as a much more abundant clone is one base away. The V gene is TRBV29-1, the J gene TRBJ2-7; TRBD2 matches 7 bases. Trimming removed 7 bases from V and 6 bases from J; junction bases left unmatched: 12. Germline CDR1 is SQVTM and CDR2 is ANQGSEA. The CDR3 length is 13 residues. CDR3 in amino acids: CSALERGGVEQYF. Here the CDR3 DNA reads TGCAGCGCCCTGGAGCGGGGAGGAGTCGAGCAGTACTTC.

Many counts were recorded for this clonotype. The chain links TRBV7-9 to TRBJ1-1; a possible D gene is TRBD1 (5 bases). Looked up from germline, CDR1 is SEHNR and CDR2 is FQNEAQ (reference sequence). Trimming took 1 base from V and 8 from J, leaving 8 bases between them. CDR3 length: 12 residues. The CDR3 region is CASSLGTPEAFF. DNA of the CDR3: TGTGCCAGCAGCTTAGGGACACCGGAAGCTTTCTTT.

This clonotype was counted many times. The J gene is TRBJ1-1, the V gene TRBV6-5, with 9 bases identical to TRBD1. The ends lost 6 bases at V and 2 bases at J; junction bases unmatched: 4. The CDR3 loop spans 14 amino acids. Germline CDR1 and CDR2: MNHEY and SVGAGI. CDR3 loop: CASRTGGKNTEAFF. The CDR3 bases are TGTGCCAGCAGAACAGGGGGCAAAAACACTGAAGCTTTCTTT.

Many counts were recorded for this clonotype. The rearrangement links TRBV6-2 or TRBV6-3 to TRBJ2-6; D is perhaps TRBD1 (6 bases). This CDR3 spans 16 amino acids. V was trimmed by 7 bases and J by 1 base, leaving 14 bases between them. The germline V gene encodes CDR1 MNHEY and CDR2 SVGEGT. The CDR3 reads CASTTNRASGANVLTF. CDR3 DNA sequence: TGTGCCAGCACCACGAACAGGGCGTCTGGGGCCAACGTCCTGACTTTC.

Note on this clonotype: Possible read error: a much larger clone is one base away. This chain links TRBV14 with TRBJ2-3, with TRBD2 matching over 7 bases. The V segment lost 7 bases and the J segment 3 bases; nucleotides outside the gene matches: 7. Germline lookup yields CDR1 SGHDN and CDR2 FVKESK. This CDR3 region has 14 residues. CDR3 nucleotides: TGTGCCAGCAACATTGGACTAGTGACAGATACGCAGTATTTT. Amino acid sequence: CASNIGLVTDTQYF. The entire variable domain, with the rest obtained from reference TRBV14 and TRBJ2-3, is as follows: EAGVTQFPSHSVIEKGQTVTLRCDPISGHDNLYWYRRVMGKEIKFLLHFVKESKQDESGMPNNRFLAERTGGTYSTLKVQPAELEDSGVYFCASNIGLVTDTQYFGPGTRLTVL.

A few counts support this clonotype. The DNA for the CDR3 is TGTGCCAGCAGTGCCGGACTAGCGGAGAGCTCCTACAATGAGCAGTTCTTC. Translated: CASSAGLAESSYNEQFF. The rearrangement uses TRBV12-3 or TRBV12-4 and TRBJ2-1, with 10 positions matching TRBD2. Germline trimming cut 5 bases from V and 0 bases from J; bases unmatched to any gene: 7. The CDR3 loop spans 17 amino acids.

Concerning this clonotype itself: A read error may be the cause here, since a much bigger clone is one base away. The CDR3 ends on some other residue instead of the conserved phenylalanine or tryptophan, so this is likely a read error. This chain joins TRBV5-6 and TRBJ2-7; D call uncertain. Trimming cost V 1 base and J 3 bases, with 8 bases left between them. The CDR3 contains 13 residues. Looked up from germline, CDR1 is SGHDT and CDR2 is YYEEEE. CDR3 in DNA: TGTGCCAGCAGCTTGCGTGCCGACTACGAGCAGTACCTC. Translating it yields CASSLRADYEQYL.

The chain carries TRBV11-2 and TRBJ2-1, with no clear D. The CDR3 length is 12 residues. The germline V gene encodes CDR1 SGHAT and CDR2 FQNNGV. The V gene lost 1 base and the J gene lost 6 bases, with 4 bases spanning the gap. CDR3 sequence: CASSLASNEQFF. In nucleotides, the CDR3 is TGTGCCAGCAGCTTAGCCAGCAATGAGCAGTTCTTC.

With regard to this clonotype: Germline is not matched at one junction end, which may reflect a read error. The chain joins TRBV18 to TRBJ2-3; D gene ambiguous. Germline CDR1 is KGHSH and CDR2 is LQKENI. The CDR3 has 13 residues. The CDR3 nucleotides read TGTGCCAGCTCACCGGGTAGCACAGATGCGCAGTATTTT. This codes for CASSPGSTDAQYF.

The rearrangement links TRBV11-2 to TRBJ2-3, with TRBD2 matching over 13 bases. Germline loops: CDR1 SGHAT, CDR2 FQNNGV. V trimming: 5 bases; J trimming: 4 bases; junction bases outside the gene matches: 12. CDR3 length: 18 amino acids. In DNA, the CDR3 is TGTGCCAGCAGCCCCGGACTAGCGGGAGCCTTTTTATCAGATACGCAGTATTTT. It specifies CASSPGLAGAFLSDTQYF.

This clonotype has at least ten counts. The chain joins TRBV7-6 to TRBJ2-7; 10 bases align to TRBD2. CDR3 length: 14 residues. The germline V gene encodes CDR1 SGHVS and CDR2 FNYEAQ. Trimming at V came to 4 bases and at J to 3 bases, leaving 3 bases not matched to a gene. CDR3 in amino acids: CASSYERGGYEQYF. DNA for the CDR3: TGTGCCAGCAGCTATGAGCGGGGGGGCTACGAGCAGTACTTC.

This clonotype was picked up many times. The chain links TRBV4-1 to TRBJ2-7; no clear D gene. Trimming cost V 0 bases and J 0 bases, with 12 bases left between them. Germline assignment: CDR1 MGHRA and CDR2 YSYEKL. The CDR3 runs 16 residues. CDR3 sequence: CASSQEPPPSSYEQYF. DNA for the CDR3: TGCGCCAGCAGCCAAGAACCCCCCCCCAGCTCCTACGAGCAGTACTTC.